These 29 T cell receptor beta chains were sequenced from one sample in a study of beta chain features in type 1 diabetes. The study reverse transcribed the entire isolated RNA, so it sequenced expressed TCRB transcripts. The data were produced by immunoSEQ multiplex PCR, yet TCRdb's version contains in-frame clones alone and is incomplete. The sample carries about 360,000 clones, 10% to 15% recorded once. The sequencing sample was made of naive CD4+ T cells from blood. The receptors originated from a man aged 18 to 35 in good health.

The V and J genes are TRBV9 and TRBJ2-1; 11 bases line up with TRBD2. The CDR3 is 16 amino acids. The germline V gene has CDR1 SGDLS and CDR2 YYNGEE. Trimming took 3 bases from V and 3 from J; bases not matched to a gene: 5. The CDR3, as DNA: TGTGCCAGCAGCGCCCCGGGACTAGCGGTCTACAATGAGCAGTTCTTC. Translation: CASSAPGLAVYNEQFF.

This clone was counted between two and nine times. CDR3 amino acids: CASFPSGAGANEQFF. CDR3 DNA sequence: TGTGCCAGCTTTCCCTCTGGGGCGGGAGCCAATGAGCAGTTCTTC. The genes are TRBV6-5 and TRBJ2-1; 7 bases map to TRBD2. Per the germline V gene, CDR1 is MNHEY and CDR2 is SVGAGI. The CDR3 covers 15 residues. After removal of 8 bases from V and 6 bases from J, the junction contained 13 bases not matched to a gene.

The V gene is TRBV30, the J gene TRBJ1-3, with D unresolved. This CDR3 spans 13 amino acids. Per germline, CDR1 GTSNPN and CDR2 SVGIG (reference sequence). The CDR3 sequence: CAWLATLGNTIYF. DNA for the CDR3: TGTGCTTGGTTAGCGACGCTGGGAAACACCATATATTTT.

This clone was picked up a small number of times. The chain carries TRBV9 and TRBJ2-1; 7 bases are shared with TRBD2. The CDR3 is made up of 15 amino acids. V trimming: 2 bases; J trimming: 0 bases; junction bases outside the gene matches: 2. Germline V gene sequence: CDR1 SGDLS, CDR2 YYNGEE. Here the CDR3 DNA reads TGTGCCAGCAGCGTCAGCGGGGACTCCTACAATGAGCAGTTCTTC. Protein product: CASSVSGDSYNEQFF.

The chain uses TRBV6-5 and TRBJ1-4; 9 bases match TRBD1. The junction had 8 bases not matched to a gene; V was cut back by 5 bases and J by 7 bases. Germline V CDR1 and CDR2: MNHEY, SVGAGI. The CDR3 totals 15 residues. DNA of the CDR3: TGTGCCAGCAGTGTAACCGGGACAGGGAGTGAAAAACTGTTTTTT. Translated, it gives CASSVTGTGSEKLFF.

This clone was counted a few times. The V and J genes are TRBV27 and TRBJ2-1; possible D gene TRBD2, 6 bases. V lost 10 bases, J lost 4 bases, and 20 bases lay in between. Germline assignment: CDR1 MNHEY and CDR2 SMNVEV (reference sequence). The length of the CDR3 is 15 residues. The CDR3 DNA sequence: TGTGCCACCTCTAAGGGAGGTGCTTTGTACAATGAGCAGTTCTTC. Amino acid sequence: CATSKGGALYNEQFF.

In nucleotides, the CDR3 is TGTGCCAGCAGCTCCAGGGTATCCGGGGAGCTGTTTTTT. Translating gives CASSSRVSGELFF. The J gene is TRBJ2-2, the V gene TRBV11-1; TRBD1 is a possible D gene (5 bases). The germline CDR1 and CDR2 sequences are SGHAT and FQDESV (reference sequence). With 4 bases removed from V and 6 bases from J, the gap between germline ends came to 9 bases. The CDR3 sequence is 13 residues long.

This clone was picked up a small number of times. The chain is built from TRBV11-3 and TRBJ2-3, with D perhaps matching TRBD2 (6 bases). The V gene lost 0 bases and the J gene lost 5 bases, with 9 bases spanning the gap. Germline CDR1 SGHNT, CDR2 YENEEA. This CDR3 region has 14 residues. CDR3 sequence (DNA): TGTGCCAGCAGCTTAGACAGGGAGGTAGATACGCAGTATTTT. Translating it yields CASSLDREVDTQYF.

This clone was seen a few times. V usage is TRBV9 and J usage is TRBJ2-1, with D possibly TRBD2 on 6 matching bases. Trimming stripped 3 bases from V and 6 bases from J, with 13 bases between. CDR3 length equals 14 residues. Germline V gives CDR1 SGDLS, CDR2 YYNGEE. The CDR3 sequence is CASSAMGLVNEQFF. The DNA of the CDR3 is TGTGCCAGCAGCGCAATGGGACTTGTCAATGAGCAGTTCTTC.

The genes are TRBV9 and TRBJ2-1; 7 bases fit TRBD2. Germline V gene data show CDR1 as SGDLS and CDR2 as YYNGEE. The CDR3 consists of 15 residues. J was trimmed by 7 bases and V by 4 bases; bases with no gene match: 11. The CDR3 DNA sequence: TGTGCCAGCAGCCAACAAGCGGGATCGGGAAATGAGCAGTTCTTC. Encoded protein: CASSQQAGSGNEQFF.

DNA for the CDR3: TGTGCCAGCAGCTTGGGGCGCGGAGGCTACACCTTC. Translated, it gives CASSLGRGGYTF. The chain recombines TRBV5-6 with TRBJ1-2; unclear D gene. CDR3 length: 12 residues. From germline, CDR1 is SGHDT and CDR2 YYEEEE. V lost 0 bases and J 8 bases, leaving 8 bases between the germline ends.

This clone has a handful of counts. The chain joins TRBV7-9 to TRBJ1-1; tentative D call: TRBD1 (6 bases). The germline CDR1 and CDR2 sequences are SEHNR and FQNEAQ (reference sequence). V was clipped by 0 bases and J by 0 bases, with 11 bases between them. The CDR3 contains 16 residues. CDR3 loop: CASSLAHREMNTEAFF. The CDR3 bases are TGTGCCAGCAGCTTAGCCCACAGGGAGATGAACACTGAAGCTTTCTTT.

The chain has TRBV28 and TRBJ2-3, with 10 bases identical to TRBD1. The germline V gene encodes CDR1 MDHEN and CDR2 SYDVKM. The junction had 12 bases not matched to a gene; V was cut back by 4 bases and J by 11 bases. The CDR3 has 15 residues. CDR3 sequence reads: CASSSGDRGPVKQYF. CDR3 in DNA: TGTGCCAGCAGTTCGGGGGACAGGGGCCCGGTAAAGCAGTATTTT.

There are a few counts of this clone. V is TRBV5-8 and J is TRBJ1-2; 10 bases are shared with TRBD1. Germline V gene sequence: CDR1 SGHTS, CDR2 YDEGEE. The J segment lost 2 bases and the V segment lost 3 bases, leaving 1 base of the junction unmatched. This CDR3 region has 14 residues. The CDR3 region has the DNA TGTGCCAGCAGCTGGGACAGGGGCAACTATGGCTACACCTTC. This gives the protein CASSWDRGNYGYTF. The whole variable domain, filled in from reference TRBV5-8 and TRBJ1-2, reads EAGVTQSPTHLIKTRGQQATLRCSPISGHTSVYWYQQALGLGLQFLLWYDEGEERNRGNFPPRFSGRQFPNYSSELNVNALELEDSALYLCASSWDRGNYGYTFGSGTRLTVV.

Points on this clone: Other DNA sequences from this sample encode an identical CDR3 as well. The rearrangement uses TRBV30 and TRBJ2-7; tentative D call: TRBD2 (5 bases). Looked up from germline, CDR1 is GTSNPN and CDR2 is SVGIG (reference sequence). This CDR3 is 12 amino acids long. V lost 2 bases and J 3 bases, leaving 8 bases between the germline ends. The DNA of the CDR3 is TGTGCCTGGAGTCCGGGAAACTACGAGCAGTACTTC. Translation: CAWSPGNYEQYF.

Only a few counts were recorded for this clone. This chain links TRBV5-4 with TRBJ2-3; D uncertain. The CDR3 has 12 amino acids. Looked up from germline, CDR1 is SGHNT and CDR2 is YYREEE (reference sequence). Trimming shortened V by 3 bases and J by 9 bases, and 11 bases separated the two germline ends. The CDR3 DNA is TGTGCCAGCAGCTCAGACTCGAACACGCAGTATTTT. This gives the protein CASSSDSNTQYF.

The chain employs TRBV10-3 and TRBJ2-5; maybe TRBD2 (5 bases). Germline V CDR1 and CDR2: ENHRY, SYGVKD. This CDR3 comprises 14 residues. Trimming left V 0 bases short and J 2 bases short, with 7 bases between. CDR3 protein: CAISESEEQETQYF. CDR3 DNA sequence: TGTGCCATCAGTGAGTCGGAGGAGCAAGAGACCCAGTACTTC.

This clone has just a few counts. The rearrangement joins TRBV5-4 to TRBJ2-5, with D tentatively TRBD1 (6 bases). Germline V gene data show CDR1 as SGHNT and CDR2 as YYREEE (reference sequence). This CDR3 has 14 residues. Trimming took 3 bases from V and 1 from J, leaving 10 bases between them. The CDR3 reads CASSSAGVQETQYF. CDR3 nucleotides: TGTGCCAGCAGCTCGGCAGGGGTCCAAGAGACCCAGTACTTC.

The chain employs TRBV4-2 and TRBJ2-5; 7 bases fit TRBD2. CDR3 size: 17 residues. CDR1 is LGHNA, CDR2 YNFKEQ, per germline. The V gene end was trimmed by 1 base and the J gene end by 0 bases; junction bases not matched to a gene: 8. The CDR3 sequence: CASSQGPSGAYQETQYF. The CDR3 DNA is TGTGCCAGCAGCCAAGGACCCAGCGGGGCGTACCAAGAGACCCAGTACTTC.

Only a few counts were recorded for this clone. The V and J genes are TRBV25-1 and TRBJ1-6; 8 positions match TRBD1. Germline CDR1 is MGHDK and CDR2 is SYGVNS. The V and J ends lost 5 bases and 8 bases, in that order; junction bases with no gene match: 5. CDR3 length: 14 residues. The CDR3 region is CASSPDRGDSPLHF. For the CDR3, the DNA is TGTGCCAGCAGTCCTGACAGGGGAGATTCACCCCTCCACTTT.

The chain uses TRBV7-3 and TRBJ2-1; perhaps TRBD2 as D (5 bases). Trimming pared 0 bases from V and 8 bases from J, leaving 14 bases between. The CDR3 covers 15 residues. CDR1 and CDR2 from the germline V gene are SGHTA and FQGTGA. The CDR3 loop reads CASSLTGSAGDEQFF. For the CDR3, the DNA is TGTGCCAGCAGCTTAACGGGGAGCGCCGGGGATGAGCAGTTCTTC.

V and J are TRBV5-4 and TRBJ2-1; 7 nucleotides match TRBD2. The germline V gene encodes CDR1 SGHNT and CDR2 YYREEE (reference sequence). V trimming: 4 bases; J trimming: 8 bases; junction bases outside the gene matches: 18. The CDR3 extends over 17 amino acids. CDR3 sequence (DNA): TGTGCCAGCAGCCCCCCCAATGCGGGAGCGTCTGGGGATGAGCAGTTCTTC. Translated, it gives CASSPPNAGASGDEQFF.

The chain combines TRBV19 with TRBJ2-7, with 7 bases matching TRBD2. After removal of 6 bases from V and 3 bases from J, the junction contained 11 bases not matched to a gene. This CDR3 has 15 amino acids. CDR1 and CDR2 from the germline V gene are LNHDA and SQIVND (reference sequence). CDR3 bases: TGTGCCAGTAGCCCAACCCCGGGACTATACTACGAGCAGTACTTC. Translation: CASSPTPGLYYEQYF.

The V and J genes are TRBV7-9 and TRBJ1-1; no clear D gene. The germline V gene has CDR1 SEHNR and CDR2 FQNEAQ (reference sequence). V was trimmed by 5 bases and J by 0 bases, leaving 7 bases between them. There are 13 residues in the CDR3. CDR3 region: CASSTPVNTEAFF. CDR3 nucleotides: TGTGCCAGCAGCACACCCGTGAACACTGAAGCTTTCTTT.

CDR3 nucleotides: TGTGCCAGCAGTTTCCAGGGAACCTACGAGCAGTACTTC. This sequence encodes CASSFQGTYEQYF. This chain joins TRBV27 and TRBJ2-7; D is perhaps TRBD1 (5 bases). The CDR3 sequence is 13 residues long. In germline, CDR1 is MNHEY, CDR2 SMNVEV (reference sequence). Deletions cut 3 bases from V and 2 bases from J, with 8 bases between.

J is TRBJ1-5 and V is TRBV7-8, with 8 positions matching TRBD1. J was trimmed by 7 bases and V by 1 base; bases with no gene match: 15. This CDR3 spans 18 amino acids. Germline V lookup: CDR1 SGHVS, CDR2 FQNEAQ. The CDR3 region has the DNA TGTGCCAGCAGCTTAGGGTCCCAGGGGGCCCGCCTTGGGCAGCCCCAGCATTTT. It is translated as CASSLGSQGARLGQPQHF.

This clone has a handful of counts. The chain couples TRBV5-1 to TRBJ2-7, with 10 bases aligning to TRBD1. Germline V CDR1 and CDR2: SGHRS, YFSETQ. After removal of 4 bases from V and 6 bases from J, the junction contained 7 bases not matched to a gene. CDR3 size: 14 residues. The CDR3 DNA reads as TGCGCCAGCAGCAAAAGTTGGACAGGGGGCGAGCAGTACTTC. This codes for CASSKSWTGGEQYF.

V and J are TRBV6-6 and TRBJ2-3; D not certain. Trimming left V 8 bases short and J 1 base short, with 10 bases between. CDR1 MNHNY and CDR2 SVGAGI come from the germline V gene (reference sequence). CDR3 length: 13 residues. The CDR3 protein is CASAERRTDTQYF. CDR3 DNA sequence: TGTGCCAGCGCAGAGAGGCGCACAGATACGCAGTATTTT.

This clone has more than one count but fewer than ten. J is TRBJ1-2 and V is TRBV30, with D tentatively TRBD1 (5 bases). The ends were cut back, 1 base at V and 1 base at J, with 13 bases in the middle. The germline gives CDR1 GTSNPN, CDR2 SVGIG (reference sequence). This CDR3 contains 15 residues. This CDR3 reads CAWSDAGQLNYGYTF. The CDR3 DNA reads as TGTGCCTGGAGTGACGCCGGACAACTTAACTATGGCTACACCTTC.